This T cell receptor (beta chain) derives from a study of blood T cell repertoires in COVID-19. In the study overall: The United States, Italy and Spain supplied acute and convalescent COVID-19 samples. Nucleic acid was either cDNA or gDNA, and it came from T cells, B-cell-depleted T cells, or PBMCs.

Germline assignment: CDR1 SGHTA and CDR2 FQGTGA. This CDR3 region has 14 residues. V gave up 0 bases and J gave up 8 bases; unmatched junction bases: 6. Original methodology: Reference gene primers were amplified, and this amplification served to estimate nucleated cell counts. Data came from immunoSEQ multiplex PCR; TCRdb stores just in-frame clones and leaves some out. That table gives V, J and clone size, and the DNA gave D and trimming. The sample carries about 120,000 clones, 87% recorded once. This TCR was recovered from a woman in her 70s with acute or convalescent COVID-19. The chain couples TRBV7-3 to TRBJ1-2; 7 positions match TRBD1. Specimen: peripheral blood. The CDR3 reads CASSLTGGGGGYTF. CDR3 DNA: TGTGCCAGCAGCTTAACAGGGGGCGGAGGGGGCTACACCTTC.